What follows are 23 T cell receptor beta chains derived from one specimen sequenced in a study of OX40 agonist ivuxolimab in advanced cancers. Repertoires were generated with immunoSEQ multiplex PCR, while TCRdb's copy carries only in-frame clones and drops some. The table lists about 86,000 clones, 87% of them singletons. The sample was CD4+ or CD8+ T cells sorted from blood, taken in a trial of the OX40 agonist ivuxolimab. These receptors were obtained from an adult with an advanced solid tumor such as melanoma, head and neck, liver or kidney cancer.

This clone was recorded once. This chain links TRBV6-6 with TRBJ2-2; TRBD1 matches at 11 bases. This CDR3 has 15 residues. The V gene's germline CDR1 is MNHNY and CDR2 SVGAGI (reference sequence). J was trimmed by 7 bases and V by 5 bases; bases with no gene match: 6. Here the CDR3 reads CASSPRTGGHGELFF. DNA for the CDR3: TGTGCCAGCAGTCCTAGGACAGGGGGCCACGGGGAGCTGTTTTTT.

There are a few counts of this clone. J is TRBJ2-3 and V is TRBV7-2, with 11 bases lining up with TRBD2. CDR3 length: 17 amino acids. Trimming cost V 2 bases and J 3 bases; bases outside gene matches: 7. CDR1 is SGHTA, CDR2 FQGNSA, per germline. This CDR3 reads CASSLPRVAGGTDTQYF. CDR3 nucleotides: TGTGCCAGCAGCTTACCGAGAGTAGCGGGAGGGACAGATACGCAGTATTTT.

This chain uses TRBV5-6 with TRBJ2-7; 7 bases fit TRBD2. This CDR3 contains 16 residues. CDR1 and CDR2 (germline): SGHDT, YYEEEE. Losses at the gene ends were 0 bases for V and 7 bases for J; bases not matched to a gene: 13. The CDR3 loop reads CASSLGVSGASGEQYF. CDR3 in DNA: TGTGCCAGCAGCTTGGGTGTCAGCGGGGCCTCCGGAGAGCAGTACTTC.

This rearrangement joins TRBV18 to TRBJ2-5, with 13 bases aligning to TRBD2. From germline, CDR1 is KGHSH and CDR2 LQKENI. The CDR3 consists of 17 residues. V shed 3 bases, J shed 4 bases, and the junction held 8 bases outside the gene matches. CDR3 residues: CASSPPTSGGVRETQYF. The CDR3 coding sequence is TGTGCCAGCTCACCGCCCACTAGCGGGGGGGTACGAGAGACCCAGTACTTC.

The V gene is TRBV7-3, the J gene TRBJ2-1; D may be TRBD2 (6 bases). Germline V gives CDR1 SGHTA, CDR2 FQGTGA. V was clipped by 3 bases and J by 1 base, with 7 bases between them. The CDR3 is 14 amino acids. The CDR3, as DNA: TGTGCCAGCAGCTTGGGGGGATCCTACAATGAGCAGTTCTTC. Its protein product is CASSLGGSYNEQFF.

In DNA, the CDR3 is TGTGCCAGCAGTTACTCGACCAGGGGGAGTCAAGAGACCCAGTACTTC. Its translation: CASSYSTRGSQETQYF. The chain couples TRBV6-5 to TRBJ2-5, with 7 bases identical to TRBD1. The CDR3 is 16 amino acids. Germline V gene data show CDR1 as MNHEY and CDR2 as SVGAGI. The J segment lost 2 bases and the V segment lost 0 bases, leaving 6 bases of the junction unmatched.

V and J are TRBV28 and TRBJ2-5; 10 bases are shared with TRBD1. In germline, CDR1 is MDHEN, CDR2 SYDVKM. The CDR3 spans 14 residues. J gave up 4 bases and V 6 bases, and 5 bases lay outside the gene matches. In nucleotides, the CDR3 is TGTGCCAGCAGATGGACAGGGGGTTTAGAGACCCAGTACTTC. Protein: CASRWTGGLETQYF.

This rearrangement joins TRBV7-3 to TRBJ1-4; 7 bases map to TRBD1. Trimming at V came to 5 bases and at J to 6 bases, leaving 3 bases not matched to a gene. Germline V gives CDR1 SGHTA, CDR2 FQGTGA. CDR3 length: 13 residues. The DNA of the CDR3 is TGTGCCAGCAGCGCCGGGACAGATGAAAAACTGTTTTTT. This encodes CASSAGTDEKLFF.

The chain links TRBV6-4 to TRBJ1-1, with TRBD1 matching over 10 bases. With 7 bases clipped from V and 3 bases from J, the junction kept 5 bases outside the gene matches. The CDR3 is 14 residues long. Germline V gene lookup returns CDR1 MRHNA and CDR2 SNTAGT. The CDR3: CASKPGQGDTEAFF. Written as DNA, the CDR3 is TGTGCCAGCAAACCCGGACAGGGGGACACTGAAGCTTTCTTT.

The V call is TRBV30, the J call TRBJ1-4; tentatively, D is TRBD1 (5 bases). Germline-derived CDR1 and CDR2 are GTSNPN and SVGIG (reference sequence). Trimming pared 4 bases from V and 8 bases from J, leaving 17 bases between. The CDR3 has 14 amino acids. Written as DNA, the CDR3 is TGTGCCTGGAACGGTCGGAGAGGGGAGGAAAAACTGTTTTTT. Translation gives CAWNGRRGEEKLFF.

The CDR3 sequence: CAWSSRGNSPLHF. The CDR3 bases are TGTGCCTGGAGTTCTCGGGGTAATTCACCCCTCCACTTT. V is TRBV30 and J is TRBJ1-6; D is uncertain. The CDR3 is made up of 13 amino acids. V lost 2 bases and J 6 bases, leaving 8 bases between the germline ends. Germline CDR1 is GTSNPN and CDR2 is SVGIG (reference sequence).

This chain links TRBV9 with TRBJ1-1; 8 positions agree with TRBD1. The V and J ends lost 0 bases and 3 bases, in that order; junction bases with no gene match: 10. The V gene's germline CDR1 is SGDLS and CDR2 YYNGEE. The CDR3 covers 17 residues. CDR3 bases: TGTGCCAGCAGCGTAGCTCTGGGCAGGGGGCAGGACACTGAAGCTTTCTTT. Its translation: CASSVALGRGQDTEAFF.

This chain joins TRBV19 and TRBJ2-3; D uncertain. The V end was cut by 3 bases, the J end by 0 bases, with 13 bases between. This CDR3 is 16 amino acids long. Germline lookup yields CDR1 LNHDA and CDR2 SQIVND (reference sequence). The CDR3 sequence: CASSILSGTSTDTQYF. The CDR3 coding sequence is TGTGCCAGTAGTATCCTCTCCGGAACTAGCACAGATACGCAGTATTTT. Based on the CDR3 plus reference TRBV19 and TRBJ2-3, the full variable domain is DGGITQSPKYLFRKEGQNVTLSCEQNLNHDAMYWYRQDPGQGLRLIYYSQIVNDFQKGDIAEGYSVSREKKESFPLTVTSAQKNPTAFYLCASSILSGTSTDTQYFGPGTRLTVL.

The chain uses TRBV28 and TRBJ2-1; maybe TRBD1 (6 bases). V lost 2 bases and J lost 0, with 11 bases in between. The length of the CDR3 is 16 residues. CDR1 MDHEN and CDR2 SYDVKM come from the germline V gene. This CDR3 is CASSLGGGSSYNEQFF. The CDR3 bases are TGTGCCAGCAGTTTAGGGGGCGGTAGCTCCTACAATGAGCAGTTCTTC.

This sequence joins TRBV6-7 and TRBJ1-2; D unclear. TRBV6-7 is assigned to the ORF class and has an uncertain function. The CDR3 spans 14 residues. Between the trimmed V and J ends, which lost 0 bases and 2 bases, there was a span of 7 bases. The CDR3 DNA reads TGTGCCAGCAGTTACTCCCCAGGCAACTATGGCTACACCTTC. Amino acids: CASSYSPGNYGYTF.

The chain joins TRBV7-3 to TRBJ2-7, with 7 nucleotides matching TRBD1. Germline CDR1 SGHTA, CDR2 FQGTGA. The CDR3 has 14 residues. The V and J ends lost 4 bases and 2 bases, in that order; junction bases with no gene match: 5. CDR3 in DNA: TGTGCCAGCAGCTCCGGACAGGTCCCCTACGAGCAGTACTTC. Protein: CASSSGQVPYEQYF.

CDR3 sequence reads: CASSEAREVNTEAFF. The CDR3 nucleotides read TGTGCCAGCAGTGAAGCGCGGGAGGTGAACACTGAAGCTTTCTTT. The chain couples TRBV6-1 to TRBJ1-1; D not resolved. The CDR3 has 15 residues. V was trimmed by 0 bases and J by 0 bases, leaving 8 bases between them. The germline gives CDR1 MNHNS, CDR2 SASEGT.

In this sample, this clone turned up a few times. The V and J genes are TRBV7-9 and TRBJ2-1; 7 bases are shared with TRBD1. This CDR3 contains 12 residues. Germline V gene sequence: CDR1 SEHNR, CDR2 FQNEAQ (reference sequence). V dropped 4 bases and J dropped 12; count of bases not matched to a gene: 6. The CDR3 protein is CASSYRGIGQFF. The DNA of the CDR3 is TGTGCCAGCAGCTACAGGGGAATAGGGCAGTTCTTC.

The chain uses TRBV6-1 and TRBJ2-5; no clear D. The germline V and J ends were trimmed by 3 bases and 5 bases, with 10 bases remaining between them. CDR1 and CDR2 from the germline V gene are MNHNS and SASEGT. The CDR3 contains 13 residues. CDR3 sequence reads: CASSDSPMETQYF. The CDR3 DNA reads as TGTGCCAGCAGTGACTCACCGATGGAGACCCAGTACTTC.

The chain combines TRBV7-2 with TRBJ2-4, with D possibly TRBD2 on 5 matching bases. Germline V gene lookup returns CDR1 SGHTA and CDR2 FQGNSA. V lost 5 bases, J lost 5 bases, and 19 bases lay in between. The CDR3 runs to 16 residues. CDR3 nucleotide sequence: TGTGCCAGCAGCGGCTACGGGATCCCATCGGAAAACATTCAGTACTTC. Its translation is CASSGYGIPSENIQYF.

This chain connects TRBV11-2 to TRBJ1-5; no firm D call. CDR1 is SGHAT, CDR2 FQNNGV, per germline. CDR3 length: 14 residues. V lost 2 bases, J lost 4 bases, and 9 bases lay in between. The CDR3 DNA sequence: TGTGCCAGCAGCTTATGGCAGGAGAATCAGCCCCAGCATTTT. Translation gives CASSLWQENQPQHF.

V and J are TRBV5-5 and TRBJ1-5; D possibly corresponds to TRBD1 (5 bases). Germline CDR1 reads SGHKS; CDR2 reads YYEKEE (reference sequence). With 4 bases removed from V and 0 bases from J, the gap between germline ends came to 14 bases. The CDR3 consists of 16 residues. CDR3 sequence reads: CASSNFDGASNQPQHF. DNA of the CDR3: TGTGCCAGCAGCAACTTTGACGGGGCTAGCAATCAGCCCCAGCATTTT.

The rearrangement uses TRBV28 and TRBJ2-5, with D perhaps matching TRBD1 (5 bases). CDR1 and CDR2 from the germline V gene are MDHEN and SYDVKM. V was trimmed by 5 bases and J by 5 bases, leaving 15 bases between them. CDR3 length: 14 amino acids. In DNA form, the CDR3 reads TGTGCCAGCAGTCTTGCCGGGCAGGGTGAGACCCAGTACTTC. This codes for CASSLAGQGETQYF.